This TCR beta chain emerged from a study of blood T cells in healthy people across ages. The CDR3 consists of 13 residues. The germline gives CDR1 SEHNR, CDR2 FQNEAQ (reference sequence). V lost 5 bases to trimming and J lost 10 bases; unmatched junction nucleotides: 2. This clonotype was seen ten or more times. Just one base apart from a much larger clone, this may be a read error. Sample-barcoded 5' priming and a J-beta primer mix drove a second PCR of roughly 6 to 12 cycles. From the 5' RACE reads, TCRdb called clonotypes with MiXCR, one entry per CDR3 protein. The sample shows 650,000 to 1,000,000 distinct CDR3 sequences, 35% to 60% of them seen only once.

The sequenced sample consisted of blood. The rearrangement uses TRBV7-9 and TRBJ2-1; 13 nucleotides line up with TRBD2. The receptor was derived from a man of 80 years or more in good health. As DNA, the CDR3 is TGTGCCAGCAGCCGGGGACTAGCGGGAGAGCAGTTCTTC. This codes for CASSRGLAGEQFF.